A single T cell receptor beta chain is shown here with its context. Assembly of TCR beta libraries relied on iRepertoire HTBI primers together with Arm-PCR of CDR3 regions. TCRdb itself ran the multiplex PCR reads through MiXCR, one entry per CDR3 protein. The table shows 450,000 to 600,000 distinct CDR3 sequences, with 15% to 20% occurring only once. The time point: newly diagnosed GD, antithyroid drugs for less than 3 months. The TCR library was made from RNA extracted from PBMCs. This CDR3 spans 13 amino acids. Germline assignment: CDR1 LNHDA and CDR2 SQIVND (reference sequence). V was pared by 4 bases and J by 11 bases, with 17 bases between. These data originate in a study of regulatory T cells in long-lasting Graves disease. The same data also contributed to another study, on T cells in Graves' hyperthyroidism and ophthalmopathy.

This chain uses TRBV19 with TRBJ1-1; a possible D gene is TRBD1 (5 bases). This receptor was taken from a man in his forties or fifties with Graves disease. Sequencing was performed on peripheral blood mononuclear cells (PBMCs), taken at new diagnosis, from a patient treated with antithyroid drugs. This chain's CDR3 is CASSNHRNRDAFF. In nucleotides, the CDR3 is TGTGCCAGTAGTAACCACAGGAATCGAGACGCTTTCTTT.